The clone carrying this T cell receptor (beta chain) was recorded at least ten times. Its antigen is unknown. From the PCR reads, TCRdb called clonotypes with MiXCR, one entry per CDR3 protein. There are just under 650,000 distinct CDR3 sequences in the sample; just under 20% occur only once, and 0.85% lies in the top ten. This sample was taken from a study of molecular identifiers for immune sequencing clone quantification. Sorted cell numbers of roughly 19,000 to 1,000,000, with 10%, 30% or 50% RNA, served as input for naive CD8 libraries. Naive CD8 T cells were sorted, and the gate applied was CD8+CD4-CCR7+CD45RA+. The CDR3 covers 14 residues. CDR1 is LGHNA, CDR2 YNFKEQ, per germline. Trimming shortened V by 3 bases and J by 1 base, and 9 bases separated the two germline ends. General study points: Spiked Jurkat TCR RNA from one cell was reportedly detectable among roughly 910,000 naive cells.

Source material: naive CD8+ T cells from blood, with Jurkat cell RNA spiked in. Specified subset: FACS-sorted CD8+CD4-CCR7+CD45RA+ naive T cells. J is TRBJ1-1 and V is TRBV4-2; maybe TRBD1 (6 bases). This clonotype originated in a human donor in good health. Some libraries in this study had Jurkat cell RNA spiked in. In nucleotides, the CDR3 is TGTGCCAGCAGCCAGGACAGTCCGAACACTGAAGCTTTCTTT. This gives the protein CASSQDSPNTEAFF.